These T cell receptor beta chains were read from a single sample in a study of blood T cell repertoires in COVID-19. Method: immunoSEQ multiplex PCR; TCRdb's copy keeps in-frame clones and lacks some. Of about 310,000 clones in the sample, roughly nine tenths were seen once. The sequenced sample was PBMCs or T cells enriched from blood (not recorded which). These receptors came from a woman younger than 45 who had recovered from COVID-19. The CDR3 runs from the conserved cysteine through the conserved F or W. A clone size is listed for some rows: how often the clone was seen (once, few, many), or a class if it is expanded.

abundance | v_gene | CDR3aa
. | TRBV7-2 | CASSLTFLNTEAFF
. | TRBV27 | CASSPRVASSYNEQFF
. | TRBV2 | CASSLGLQNTGELFF
. | TRBV3-1/TRBV3-2 | CASSPLGKRISYEQYF
. | TRBV21-1 | CASSNGEGTSGRSSYNEQFF
. | TRBV19 | CASHYSPRSLLNQPQHF
few | TRBV19 | CASSIGQAYGYTF
. | TRBV7-7 | CASSLGPGSGELFF
few | TRBV10-2 | CASRGQANYEQYF
. | TRBV5-1 | CASSSTLAGGTDTQYF
. | TRBV7-3 | CASSPMGAGGRDEQFF
. | TRBV5-5 | CASSWRGLDTEAFF
. | TRBV18 | CASSPTGGNNQPQHF
. | TRBV6-4 | CASEKQGAEGSYEQYF
once | TRBV7-9 | CASSLGGTSSVPPQHF
. | TRBV30 | CAWSGVRVTEAFF
. | TRBV24-1 | CAVDGYTF
. | TRBV9 | CASSAAGDRDQPQHF
once | TRBV10-2 | CASSPGLDLRELFF
. | TRBV20-1 | CRAGGDYEQYF
. | TRBV20-1 | CSASIGLAGVLVGEQFF
. | TRBV29-1 | CSVEFGRAHEQYF
. | TRBV5-4 | CASSATMLKQFF
. | TRBV27 | CASSFGTGYEKLFF
. | TRBV19 | CASSMTTGVGYGYTF
. | TRBV7-2 | CASSQRTGGDEQYF
. | TRBV7-9 | CASSLALEGEQFF
. | TRBV10-3 | CAISEWQGGYGYTF
. | TRBV4-1 | CASSRAYSYEQYF
. | TRBV12-3/TRBV12-4 | CASSKTGLHGYTF
. | TRBV7-9 | CASRGLAGITDTQYF
few | TRBV27 | CASSLYRGDTGELFF
. | TRBV6-5 | CASTTTASNPYEQYF
. | TRBV29-1 | CSVEASGTAGDSGNTIYF
. | TRBV6-6 | CASSLQGSRTEAFF
. | TRBV7-2 | CASSLNIRVNTEAFF
. | TRBV27 | CASSLGTGGEQYF
. | TRBV19 | CASSIGGQGANYGYTF
. | TRBV7-6 | CASSPDRNSGGEETQYF
few | TRBV12-5 | CASGPDGQSGQPQHF
. | TRBV6-5 | CASSPNGRRETQYF
. | TRBV11-2 | CASSLYAGLNQPQHF
. | TRBV18 | CASSPQGHPRTEAFF
. | TRBV7-7 | CASSVDRATGELFF
. | TRBV5-6 | CASRFGTGVMNTEAFF
. | TRBV29-1 | CSGKSSYEQYF
. | TRBV29-1 | CSALDNYEQYF
. | TRBV27 | CASSLGQGEKLFF
. | TRBV29-1 | CSVALRYEQYF
. | TRBV29-1 | CSVAFGAF
once | TRBV5-1 | CASSSAGYSYEQYF
. | TRBV19 | CAIKGGPGNTIYF
. | TRBV28 | CGAYRRGLGNYGYTF
. | TRBV10-1 | CASSESGGTGRPYEQYF